Below, 12 T cell receptor beta chains from the same sample are listed, as sequenced in a study of cytomegalovirus exposure and HLA in healthy donors. PCR was performed using 60 Vbeta and 13 Jbeta primers. The table came from immunoSEQ multiplex PCR; TCRdb's copy has only in-frame clones and leaves some out. The repertoire holds approximately 220,000 clones, with roughly 80% as singletons. Material for sequencing was PBMCs. The receptors originated from a man between 25 and 39 years old in good health and CMV-seronegative.

The chain employs TRBV19 and TRBJ1-2; 7 positions agree with TRBD1. The CDR3 loop spans 14 amino acids. V was pared by 6 bases and J by 6 bases, with 10 bases of the junction left unmatched. Germline V CDR1 and CDR2: LNHDA, SQIVND (reference sequence). DNA for the CDR3: TGTGCCAGTAGCGGACAGGTCAGAAGAGATGGCTACACCTTC. Translating it yields CASSGQVRRDGYTF.

This clone was observed a handful of times. The gene calls are TRBV28 and TRBJ1-2; 7 bases are shared with TRBD1. The V segment lost 10 bases and the J segment 8 bases; nucleotides outside the gene matches: 16. This CDR3 comprises 14 residues. From germline, CDR1 is MDHEN and CDR2 SYDVKM. The CDR3 DNA sequence: TGTGCCATCAAAAAGACAGGGTCTATTCTCGGCTACACCTTC. Translating it yields CAIKKTGSILGYTF.

The chain recombines TRBV28 with TRBJ1-4; 7 bases are shared with TRBD1. The length of the CDR3 is 15 residues. Trimming cost V 1 base and J 6 bases; bases outside gene matches: 5. Germline CDR1 is MDHEN and CDR2 is SYDVKM. The CDR3 DNA follows: TGTGCCAGCAGTTTATCCGGGACAGCGGATGAAAAACTGTTTTTT. Its protein is CASSLSGTADEKLFF.

This chain links TRBV27 with TRBJ2-3; TRBD2 matches at 11 bases. CDR1 is MNHEY and CDR2 is SMNVEV in the germline V gene (reference sequence). V was clipped by 4 bases and J by 5 bases; unmatched bases: 5. The CDR3 contains 15 residues. The CDR3 region is CASSSLAGGRDTQYF. The CDR3 DNA is TGTGCCAGCAGTTCCCTAGCGGGGGGCCGAGATACGCAGTATTTT.

V usage is TRBV6-5 and J usage is TRBJ2-7; TRBD1 aligns across 9 bases. The CDR3 covers 15 residues. The junction had 6 bases not matched to a gene; V was cut back by 2 bases and J by 4 bases. Per the germline V gene, CDR1 is MNHEY and CDR2 is SVGAGI. This chain's CDR3 is CASSYRDRVSYEQYF. The CDR3 region has the DNA TGTGCCAGCAGTTACCGGGACAGGGTTTCTTACGAGCAGTACTTC.

This clone appeared once. The genes are TRBV12-5 and TRBJ1-1; 7 bases line up with TRBD1. Germline V lookup: CDR1 LGHNT, CDR2 FRNRAP. The CDR3 is 17 amino acids. V gave up 6 bases and J gave up 1 base; unmatched junction bases: 14. This CDR3 is CASGDGGQFRGNTEAFF. The CDR3 DNA follows: TGTGCTAGTGGAGACGGGGGACAGTTCCGAGGGAACACTGAAGCTTTCTTT.

The rearrangement uses TRBV18 and TRBJ1-1, with D possibly being TRBD1 (5 bases). Germline V gives CDR1 KGHSH, CDR2 LQKENI. The ends were cut back, 5 bases at V and 0 bases at J, with 22 bases in the middle. CDR3 length: 18 residues. The CDR3 nucleotides are TGTGCCAGCTCAACCAAAATATTGCAGGGCCCCTTGAACACTGAAGCTTTCTTT. It is translated as CASSTKILQGPLNTEAFF.

This clone has a handful of counts. The rearrangement joins TRBV6-1 to TRBJ1-1; 7 nucleotides match TRBD1. The CDR3 covers 13 residues. After removal of 10 bases from V and 4 bases from J, the junction contained 9 bases not matched to a gene. Looked up from germline, CDR1 is MNHNS and CDR2 is SASEGT. CDR3 region: CAISRQGLTEAFF. The CDR3 coding sequence is TGTGCCATCTCCAGACAGGGCCTCACTGAAGCTTTCTTT.

The chain combines TRBV14 with TRBJ1-1; D remains ambiguous. V was shortened by 1 base and J by 1 base, with 4 bases between the two germline ends. CDR3 length: 13 amino acids. The germline V gene has CDR1 SGHDN and CDR2 FVKESK. CDR3 sequence reads: CASSQGQNTEAFF. CDR3 nucleotide sequence: TGTGCCAGCAGCCAAGGACAGAACACTGAAGCTTTCTTT.

The DNA for the CDR3 is TGTGCCAGCAACCGGGAGGGGGCGCGCGGCGGGGAGCTGTTTTTT. It is translated as CASNREGARGGELFF. The rearrangement joins TRBV5-4 to TRBJ2-2; D is perhaps TRBD2 (8 bases). Trimming removed 6 bases from V and 7 bases from J, with 19 bases in between. The CDR3 is made up of 15 amino acids. The germline gives CDR1 SGHNT, CDR2 YYREEE (reference sequence).

The CDR3 DNA sequence: TGTGCCAGCAGCCAGGGACAAAAGGGGGGCAATCAGCCCCAGCATTTT. It specifies CASSQGQKGGNQPQHF. V gene TRBV12-1 combines with J gene TRBJ1-5; the tabulated D call, TRBD1, remains unverified against the DNA. TRBV12-1 is designated a pseudogene. This CDR3 is built from 16 residues.

The rearrangement links TRBV7-9 to TRBJ2-3; no definite D call. Trimming took 3 bases from V and 5 from J, leaving 9 bases between them. In germline, CDR1 is SEHNR, CDR2 FQNEAQ (reference sequence). The CDR3 covers 13 residues. CDR3 bases: TGTGCCAGCAGCTTGGCAGTCCAAGATACGCAGTATTTT. Translating gives CASSLAVQDTQYF. The full variable domain, its missing parts supplied by reference TRBV7-9 and TRBJ2-3, is DTGVSQNPRHKITKRGQNVTFRCDPISEHNRLYWYRQTLGQGPEFLTYFQNEAQLEKSRLLSDRFSAERPKGSFSTLEIQRTEQGDSAMYLCASSLAVQDTQYFGPGTRLTVL.